This T cell receptor (beta chain) was captured by sequencing in a study of cytomegalovirus exposure and HLA in healthy donors. Deletions cut 4 bases from V and 5 bases from J, with 15 bases between. This CDR3 contains 14 residues. Germline-derived CDR1 and CDR2 are MNHNS and SASEGT. The primer mix had 60 Vbeta and 13 Jbeta primers. Assay: immunoSEQ multiplex PCR; the TCRdb copy retains only in-frame clones and omits some. Among fewer than 200,000 clones listed, around 76% were seen once. The receptor's source is a female donor in good health and CMV-seronegative. The sequenced sample was PBMCs. The chain has TRBV6-1 and TRBJ2-7; D is perhaps TRBD1 (6 bases). The CDR3 bases are TGTGCCAGCAGTGGGTTACAGGGCAGGGACGAGCAGTACTTC. Its protein product is CASSGLQGRDEQYF.